The 16 T cell receptor beta chains below were found in one sample sequenced in a study of T cells after yellow fever vaccination. TCRdb recomputed calls from the 5' RACE reads with MiXCR, one row per CDR3 protein. The table has about 400,000 distinct CDR3 sequences, around a tenth seen once. Specimen: PBMCs, collected on the day of the first yellow fever vaccination. The receptor set was obtained from a man between 18 and 29 years old who received the YFV17D yellow fever vaccine.

At least ten counts were recorded for this clonotype. The chain uses TRBV12-3 or TRBV12-4 and TRBJ1-1, with D uncertain. The CDR3 runs 14 residues. Trimming shortened V by 0 bases and J by 1 base, and 6 bases separated the two germline ends. CDR3 sequence reads: CASSLALGNTEAFF. In DNA form, the CDR3 reads TGTGCCAGCAGTTTAGCTCTCGGGAACACTGAAGCTTTCTTT.

V and J are TRBV3-1 and TRBJ1-5, with D perhaps TRBD1 (6 bases). Germline V gene data show CDR1 as LGHDT and CDR2 as YNNKEL (reference sequence). Trimming stripped 4 bases from V and 7 bases from J, with 14 bases between. The CDR3 runs 14 residues. This chain's CDR3 is CASSPTGIGQPQHF. CDR3 in DNA: TGTGCCAGCAGCCCCACAGGGATCGGGCAGCCCCAGCATTTT.

There are many counts of this clonotype. The chain uses TRBV4-1 and TRBJ1-5, with a weak D call TRBD1 (5 bases). The CDR3 is 14 residues long. Germline CDR1 reads MGHRA; CDR2 reads YSYEKL. V lost 1 base, J lost 7 bases, and 11 bases lay in between. CDR3: CASSQGDFGQPQHF. CDR3 DNA sequence: TGCGCCAGCAGCCAAGGGGACTTCGGGCAGCCCCAGCATTTT.

This clonotype was counted at least ten times. The rearrangement joins TRBV5-1 to TRBJ2-1; 8 bases fit TRBD1. The CDR3 consists of 18 residues. CDR1 and CDR2 (germline): SGHRS, YFSETQ. Trimming removed 4 bases from V and 0 bases from J; junction bases left unmatched: 12. The CDR3 region is CASSPGQGWGSSYNEQFF. In DNA form, the CDR3 reads TGCGCCAGCAGCCCCGGACAGGGATGGGGATCCTCCTACAATGAGCAGTTCTTC.

This chain uses TRBV5-1 with TRBJ2-2, with TRBD1 identical over 7 bases. The CDR3 sequence is 14 residues long. Germline assignment: CDR1 SGHRS and CDR2 YFSETQ. The V gene end was trimmed by 1 base and the J gene end by 6 bases; junction bases not matched to a gene: 3. The CDR3 nucleotides read TGCGCCAGCAGCTTGATACAGGGGTCCGGGGAGCTGTTTTTT. Translation: CASSLIQGSGELFF.

The chain has TRBV3-1 and TRBJ2-1; D uncertain. V gave up 3 bases and J gave up 4 bases, with 19 bases separating them. Germline CDR1 LGHDT, CDR2 YNNKEL (reference sequence). This CDR3 has 17 residues. DNA for the CDR3: TGTGCCAGCAGCCAGACCCCCGGGTCCTACAGATACAATGAGCAGTTCTTC. It specifies CASSQTPGSYRYNEQFF.

This clonotype was observed many times. This chain uses TRBV12-3 or TRBV12-4 with TRBJ1-2; maybe TRBD1 (5 bases). CDR3 length: 16 residues. V dropped 3 bases and J dropped 6 bases, with 20 bases sitting between them. As DNA, the CDR3 is TGTGCCAGCAGTTTTCTCTCTACGTGGCAGGGAGATGGCTACACCTTC. Its protein is CASSFLSTWQGDGYTF.

This rearrangement joins TRBV5-1 to TRBJ2-1; D is possibly TRBD1 (5 bases). Germline V gene lookup returns CDR1 SGHRS and CDR2 YFSETQ. The V and J ends lost 0 bases and 9 bases respectively, with 16 bases between them. The CDR3 spans 15 residues. The CDR3 nucleotides are TGCGCCAGCAGCTTGGATGGGGCGGCGGTGGGTGAGCAGTTCTTC. Amino acids: CASSLDGAAVGEQFF.

This clonotype was recorded a few times. The chain joins TRBV2 to TRBJ1-2; 9 bases are shared with TRBD1. The junction had 10 bases not matched to a gene; V was cut back by 6 bases and J by 8 bases. Germline CDR1 is SNHLY and CDR2 is FYNNEI. This CDR3 region has 14 residues. The CDR3 DNA sequence: TGTGCCAGCAGGGGACAGGGTGATGCGGGAGGCTACACCTTC. Its translation is CASRGQGDAGGYTF.

V is TRBV2 and J is TRBJ1-2, with 12 bases identical to TRBD1. Trimming cost V 7 bases and J 7 bases; bases outside gene matches: 10. This CDR3 contains 15 residues. From germline, CDR1 is SNHLY and CDR2 FYNNEI. The DNA for the CDR3 is TGTGCCAGCACTTACTTGGGGACAGGGGGCTCTGGCTACACCTTC. Residues: CASTYLGTGGSGYTF.

This chain joins TRBV21-1 and TRBJ2-7. TRBV21-1 is a recognized pseudogene. CDR3 length: 13 amino acids. The CDR3 reads CASSKVFWDEQYV. In nucleotides, the CDR3 is TGTGCCAGCAGCAAAGTGTTCTGGGACGAGCAGTACGTC.

This clonotype was picked up a small number of times. The chain is built from TRBV19 and TRBJ1-5; D is possibly TRBD1 (5 bases). V was shortened by 1 base and J by 1 base, with 11 bases between the two germline ends. From germline, CDR1 is LNHDA and CDR2 SQIVND (reference sequence). The CDR3 is made up of 16 amino acids. The CDR3 loop is CASSIVIRVSNQPQHF. CDR3 in DNA: TGTGCCAGTAGTATAGTGATCAGGGTAAGCAATCAGCCCCAGCATTTT.

A few counts support this clonotype. V usage is TRBV6-5 and J usage is TRBJ2-3; 11 nucleotides line up with TRBD2. This CDR3 is 17 amino acids long. Germline V CDR1 and CDR2: MNHEY, SVGAGI. V lost 0 bases to trimming and J lost 6 bases; unmatched junction nucleotides: 8. DNA of the CDR3: TGTGCCAGCAGTTACTCCTTAGCGGGGGGGCCGGTGGATACGCAGTATTTT. Its translation is CASSYSLAGGPVDTQYF.

The chain carries TRBV4-2 and TRBJ2-5, with D possibly TRBD2 on 5 matching bases. Per germline, CDR1 LGHNA and CDR2 YNFKEQ. Trimming removed 7 bases from V and 4 bases from J, with 19 bases in between. The CDR3 consists of 15 residues. The CDR3 region is CASNPRAGGGETQYF. CDR3 nucleotides: TGTGCCAGCAACCCACGGGCTGGAGGAGGAGAGACCCAGTACTTC.

The rearrangement links TRBV4-3 to TRBJ2-7, with no clear D. This CDR3 is built from 15 residues. Per germline, CDR1 LGHNA and CDR2 YSLEER. The germline V and J ends were trimmed by 5 bases and 3 bases, with 17 bases remaining between them. Written as DNA, the CDR3 is TGCGCCAGCAGCATTCAGTTGGGCCAGAACTACGAGCAGTACTTC. This codes for CASSIQLGQNYEQYF.

The J gene is TRBJ1-2, the V gene TRBV12-3 or TRBV12-4; unclear D gene. V lost 3 bases, J lost 7 bases, and 15 bases lay in between. This CDR3 is 14 amino acids long. The CDR3 loop reads CASSLAPGIGGYTF. CDR3 bases: TGTGCCAGCAGTTTGGCCCCCGGCATTGGTGGCTACACCTTC.